Shown below are 23 T cell receptor beta chains from a single sample sequenced in a study of circulating CD8 cells and anti-PD-1 response in melanoma. Each library started from approximately 14 ng of total RNA using the QIAseq Immune Repertoire TCR panel. TCRdb reprocessed the reads with MiXCR, giving one entry per CDR3 protein. The profile shows roughly 400 distinct CDR3 sequences, roughly 12% of them singletons. From live CD3+CD8+TCRalphabeta+ cells, four PD-1 and/or TIGIT subsets were sorted. This specimen consisted of CD8+ T cells from PBMCs, obtained at baseline or after one month of anti-PD-1 therapy (not recorded which). Receptors were obtained from a human donor with melanoma.

This clonotype rates as large. The chain links TRBV7-2 to TRBJ2-2; weak D call: TRBD2 (6 bases). V was clipped by 1 base and J by 7 bases, with 10 bases between them. The CDR3 contains 14 residues. Germline CDR1 and CDR2: SGHTA and FQGNSA. The CDR3 DNA follows: TGTGCCAGCAGCTTAGTACTAGCCGGCGGGGAGCTGTTTTTT. Its translation: CASSLVLAGGELFF.

By proportion, this clonotype is medium-sized. The chain couples TRBV19 to TRBJ2-1; 9 bases are shared with TRBD1. Germline trimming cut 7 bases from V and 5 bases from J; bases unmatched to any gene: 9. CDR1 is LNHDA, CDR2 SQIVND, per germline (reference sequence). The length of the CDR3 is 15 residues. The DNA of the CDR3 is TGTGCCAGTATCTACCGGGACAGGGTCGACAATGAGCAGTTCTTC. This sequence encodes CASIYRDRVDNEQFF.

The V and J genes are TRBV5-1 and TRBJ2-7; possible D gene TRBD2, 5 bases. Per germline, CDR1 SGHRS and CDR2 YFSETQ. This CDR3 has 15 amino acids. Trimming took 4 bases from V and 0 from J, leaving 14 bases between them. In nucleotides, the CDR3 is TGCGCCAGCAGCCCGGAGGACGCTAGCTCCTACGAGCAGTACTTC. This encodes CASSPEDASSYEQYF.

By its share, this clonotype is large. The chain uses TRBV12-3 or TRBV12-4 and TRBJ2-7; no definite D call. This CDR3 spans 13 amino acids. Trimming shortened V by 1 base and J by 4 bases, and 8 bases separated the two germline ends. The CDR3 region has the DNA TGTGCCAGCAGTTTAGGGTATCGGTACGAGCAGTACTTC. It encodes CASSLGYRYEQYF.

This clonotype rates as large. The V and J genes are TRBV4-3 and TRBJ1-4; the D is unclear. Per germline, CDR1 LGHNA and CDR2 YSLEER. The CDR3 consists of 14 residues. The V and J ends lost 2 bases and 2 bases respectively, with 6 bases between them. The CDR3 DNA reads TGCGCCAGCAGCCAATCAAGGACTAATGAAAAACTGTTTTTT. Protein: CASSQSRTNEKLFF.

By share, this clonotype ranks as medium-sized. The V call is TRBV7-2, the J call TRBJ1-1; D gene unclear. The CDR3 spans 15 residues. Germline lookup yields CDR1 SGHTA and CDR2 FQGNSA. V was shortened by 5 bases and J by 1 base, with 14 bases between the two germline ends. Here the CDR3 reads CASSPNLGKNTEAFF. The CDR3 DNA is TGTGCCAGCAGCCCCAACTTAGGGAAGAACACTGAAGCTTTCTTT.

This clonotype is large within its sample. The chain has TRBV29-1 and TRBJ1-2, with D unresolved. The V and J ends lost 4 bases and 4 bases respectively, with 10 bases between them. Per the germline V gene, CDR1 is SQVTM and CDR2 is ANQGSEA. The CDR3 has 12 amino acids. CDR3 coding DNA: TGCAGCGTTGGATGGAAAGGCTATGGCTACACCTTC. Translation: CSVGWKGYGYTF.

This clonotype rates as medium-sized (0.01 to 0.1%). This chain connects TRBV30 to TRBJ2-1; 9 bases line up with TRBD2. This CDR3 comprises 13 residues. Trimming took 6 bases from V and 7 from J; bases not matched to a gene: 7. The germline CDR1 and CDR2 sequences are GTSNPN and SVGIG (reference sequence). CDR3 nucleotide sequence: TGTGCCTGCCCTAGCGGGGTGCTGAATGAGCAGTTCTTC. Translation gives CACPSGVLNEQFF. The full variable domain, in which reference TRBV30 and TRBJ2-1 provide the parts outside the CDR3, is SQTIHQWPATLVQPVGSPLSLECTVEGTSNPNLYWYRQAAGRGLQLLFYSVGIGQISSEVPQNLSASRPQDRQFILSSKKLLLSDSGFYLCACPSGVLNEQFFGPGTRLTVL.

In this sample, this clonotype is medium-sized. V gene TRBV7-8 combines with J gene TRBJ1-2; D unclear. Trimming shortened V by 2 bases and J by 5 bases, and 15 bases separated the two germline ends. There are 15 residues in the CDR3. Germline values: CDR1 SGHVS, CDR2 FQNEAQ. The CDR3 sequence is CASSLSSDPTYGYTF. The DNA for the CDR3 is TGTGCCAGCAGCTTATCCAGCGATCCCACTTATGGCTACACCTTC.

In this sample, this clonotype is hyperexpanded. The chain employs TRBV4-1 and TRBJ2-7, with D unclear. V shed 4 bases and J shed 0 bases, with 13 bases lying between them. This CDR3 is built from 15 residues. CDR1 is MGHRA, CDR2 YSYEKL, per germline. CDR3 protein: CASSLIPESSYEQYF. The CDR3 nucleotides are TGCGCCAGCAGCCTCATCCCGGAAAGCTCCTACGAGCAGTACTTC.

By share, this clonotype counts as medium-sized. This chain links TRBV12-5 with TRBJ1-1; 8 nucleotides line up with TRBD1. Germline V CDR1 and CDR2: LGHNT, FRNRAP. The CDR3 is made up of 13 amino acids. V shed 7 bases, J shed 8 bases, and the junction held 9 bases outside the gene matches. As DNA, the CDR3 is TGTGCTAGTGCCTTGGACAGGGTACAGGAAGCTTTCTTT. It yields the protein CASALDRVQEAFF.

As concerns this clonotype: With a much larger clone just one base away, this may be a read error. The chain joins TRBV11-2 to TRBJ2-7, with D perhaps matching TRBD1 (5 bases). The germline V gene encodes CDR1 SGHAT and CDR2 FQNNGV. The CDR3 extends over 12 amino acids. The chain's CDR3 is CASGFQGWEQYF. CDR3 sequence (DNA): TGTGCCAGCGGCTTCCAGGGTTGGGAGCAGTACTTC.

Judged by abundance, this clonotype is large. The V and J genes are TRBV2 and TRBJ2-1; D unclear. V shed 0 bases and J shed 9 bases, with 9 bases lying between them. The CDR3 contains 13 residues. CDR1 is SNHLY, CDR2 FYNNEI, per germline. The CDR3, as DNA: TGTGCCAGCAGTGAAGCGCTGGTAGCTGAGCAGTTCTTC. This codes for CASSEALVAEQFF.

This clonotype turned up a few times. The V gene is TRBV10-3, the J gene TRBJ2-7; possibly TRBD2 for D (6 bases). Germline V CDR1 and CDR2: ENHRY, SYGVKD. This CDR3 is built from 12 residues. Trimming stripped 7 bases from V and 9 bases from J, with 16 bases between. CDR3 protein: CAITGPEGAQYF. CDR3 bases: TGTGCCATCACCGGACCGGAGGGAGCGCAGTACTTC.

The rearrangement joins TRBV7-3 to TRBJ2-3, with D tentatively TRBD2 (6 bases). Per germline, CDR1 SGHTA and CDR2 FQGTGA. V lost 5 bases and J lost 3, with 18 bases in between. The CDR3 loop spans 16 amino acids. CDR3 DNA sequence: TGTGCCAGCAGCGGGGAGGTGTTTGGTAGGACAGATACGCAGTATTTT. It translates to CASSGEVFGRTDTQYF.

Within the sample, this clonotype is medium-sized. The chain employs TRBV19 and TRBJ1-2; weak D call: TRBD1 (5 bases). The CDR3 contains 13 residues. CDR1 LNHDA and CDR2 SQIVND come from the germline V gene (reference sequence). The V and J ends lost 4 bases and 8 bases respectively, with 14 bases between them. CDR3 sequence (DNA): TGTGCCAGTAGTACAGAGGGGATGAAGGGCTACACCTTC. Its translation: CASSTEGMKGYTF. The whole variable domain, remainder taken from reference TRBV19 and TRBJ1-2, is DGGITQSPKYLFRKEGQNVTLSCEQNLNHDAMYWYRQDPGQGLRLIYYSQIVNDFQKGDIAEGYSVSREKKESFPLTVTSAQKNPTAFYLCASSTEGMKGYTFGSGTRLTVV.

This clonotype is medium-sized (0.01 to 0.1%) within its sample. The rearrangement links TRBV7-2 to TRBJ2-7; D perhaps matches TRBD1 (6 bases). The CDR3 spans 15 residues. The germline CDR1 and CDR2 sequences are SGHTA and FQGNSA. Trimming removed 1 base from V and 0 bases from J, with 10 bases in between. CDR3 sequence: CASSLGQGSSYEQYF. CDR3 nucleotide sequence: TGTGCCAGCAGCTTAGGCCAGGGGAGCTCCTACGAGCAGTACTTC.

V usage is TRBV19 and J usage is TRBJ2-7; TRBD1 matches 7 bases. The V and J ends lost 0 bases and 2 bases, in that order; junction bases with no gene match: 7. Germline V gene lookup returns CDR1 LNHDA and CDR2 SQIVND (reference sequence). The CDR3 is made up of 16 amino acids. The CDR3 DNA follows: TGTGCCAGTAGTATAGATCGGGACAGCGATACCTACGAGCAGTACTTC. Encoded protein: CASSIDRDSDTYEQYF.

In its sample, this clonotype was seen a few times. The genes are TRBV19 and TRBJ2-4, with 7 bases lining up with TRBD1. V lost 7 bases and J lost 6; bases outside the gene matches: 6. Germline CDR1 reads LNHDA; CDR2 reads SQIVND (reference sequence). The CDR3 contains 13 residues. The CDR3, as DNA: TGTGCCAGTATAGGGGACAGCCGAAACATTCAGTACTTC. Translating gives CASIGDSRNIQYF.

This clonotype qualifies as medium-sized. V and J are TRBV19 and TRBJ2-7; D is unclear. The V end was cut by 5 bases, the J end by 3 bases, with 17 bases between. The CDR3 length is 15 residues. CDR1 and CDR2 (germline): LNHDA, SQIVND (reference sequence). The chain's CDR3 is CASSSARAPGYEQYF. The CDR3 nucleotides read TGTGCCAGTAGTTCCGCCCGGGCCCCAGGCTACGAGCAGTACTTC.

This clonotype was seen only a few times. The chain has TRBV12-3 or TRBV12-4 and TRBJ2-1; tentatively, D is TRBD1 (6 bases). The CDR3 has 15 amino acids. With 1 base removed from V and 0 bases from J, the gap between germline ends came to 7 bases. The CDR3 protein is CASSLVGGSYNEQFF. The CDR3 DNA is TGTGCCAGCAGTTTAGTAGGGGGCTCCTACAATGAGCAGTTCTTC.

This clonotype is medium-sized (0.01 to 0.1%). The V call is TRBV19, the J call TRBJ1-5; 7 bases align to TRBD1. The CDR3 sequence is 14 residues long. Germline CDR1 reads LNHDA; CDR2 reads SQIVND (reference sequence). With V trimmed by 5 bases and J by 7 bases, 8 bases remained unmatched. This CDR3 reads CASSVDRVGQPQHF. The CDR3 DNA follows: TGTGCCAGTAGTGTCGACAGGGTTGGGCAGCCCCAGCATTTT. The full variable domain, completed using reference TRBV19 and TRBJ1-5, is DGGITQSPKYLFRKEGQNVTLSCEQNLNHDAMYWYRQDPGQGLRLIYYSQIVNDFQKGDIAEGYSVSREKKESFPLTVTSAQKNPTAFYLCASSVDRVGQPQHFGDGTRLSIL.

This clonotype qualifies as medium-sized. CDR3 residues: CASRSPGSNQPQHF. The CDR3 bases are TGTGCCAGCAGATCGCCGGGTAGTAATCAGCCCCAGCATTTT. V gene TRBV12-3 or TRBV12-4 combines with J gene TRBJ1-5; D unclear. This CDR3 is built from 14 residues. Trimming took 6 bases from V and 4 from J, leaving 13 bases between them.